Following are 17 T cell receptor beta chains from one sample sequenced in a study of blood T cell repertoires in COVID-19. This table comes from immunoSEQ multiplex PCR, and its TCRdb copy is limited to in-frame clones, with some not included. The profile shows 150,000 to 200,000 clones, approximately 91% of them singletons. The sequenced sample was peripheral blood. These receptor sequences come from a man younger than 35 with acute or convalescent COVID-19.

The CDR3 nucleotides read TGTGCCAGCTCACCATCGGTTGTCAACTATGGCTACACCTTC. The encoded protein is CASSPSVVNYGYTF. The V gene is TRBV18, the J gene TRBJ1-2; D call uncertain. V dropped 2 bases and J dropped 2 bases, with 9 bases sitting between them. CDR1 is KGHSH, CDR2 LQKENI, per germline. CDR3 length equals 14 residues.

The chain uses TRBV3-1 (or the pseudogene TRBV3-2) and TRBJ1-5; D remains unclear. This CDR3 spans 16 amino acids. V was shortened by 0 bases and J by 6 bases, with 15 bases between the two germline ends. The germline V gene encodes CDR1 LGHDT and CDR2 YNNKEL (reference sequence). The CDR3 spells CASSQDSGVDAQPQHF. As DNA, the CDR3 is TGTGCCAGCAGCCAAGATAGCGGTGTAGACGCTCAGCCCCAGCATTTT.

The chain employs TRBV20-1 and TRBJ2-7, with 8 bases identical to TRBD2. Unmatched junction bases numbered 19, after V lost 3 bases and J lost 3 bases. CDR1 and CDR2 (germline): DFQATT, SNEGSKA (reference sequence). The CDR3 runs to 18 residues. The CDR3 sequence is CSASGPGTRKGLGYEQYF. The CDR3 DNA sequence: TGCAGTGCTAGTGGTCCCGGGACTAGGAAAGGGTTGGGCTACGAGCAGTACTTC.

The gene calls are TRBV2 and TRBJ2-3; maybe TRBD2 (7 bases). The V gene lost 6 bases and the J gene lost 0 bases, with 13 bases spanning the gap. Germline V gene data show CDR1 as SNHLY and CDR2 as FYNNEI. The CDR3 is 15 amino acids. Here the CDR3 DNA reads TGTGCCAGCAGGGGGGGGCAGGTTAGCACAGATACGCAGTATTTT. This encodes CASRGGQVSTDTQYF.

The chain combines TRBV5-1 with TRBJ2-5, with 7 positions matching TRBD2. Germline V lookup: CDR1 SGHRS, CDR2 YFSETQ. This CDR3 has 14 residues. The trim removed 4 bases at V and 1 base at J, leaving 4 bases unmatched. CDR3 amino acids: CASSRTGGQETQYF. The CDR3 DNA is TGCGCCAGCAGCCGGACGGGGGGCCAAGAGACCCAGTACTTC.

This clone was seen just once. The chain combines TRBV3-1 (or the pseudogene TRBV3-2) with TRBJ2-3; 15 bases agree with TRBD2. CDR1 LGHDT and CDR2 YNNKEL come from the germline V gene (reference sequence). V gave up 5 bases and J gave up 0 bases; unmatched junction bases: 9. The CDR3 sequence is 19 residues long. In DNA, the CDR3 is TGTGCCAGCAGCTTGGGACTAGCGGGGGGAGGAACTAGCACAGATACGCAGTATTTT. Translated: CASSLGLAGGGTSTDTQYF.

As for this clone: Other DNA sequences within the sample encode an identical CDR3. The genes are TRBV5-1 and TRBJ1-2, with no clear D. This CDR3 has 14 amino acids. Germline V gene data show CDR1 as SGHRS and CDR2 as YFSETQ. V was cut by 0 bases and J by 2 bases, with 8 bases left in between. CDR3 residues: CASSLGGQNYGYTF. For the CDR3, the DNA is TGCGCCAGCAGCTTGGGAGGGCAGAACTATGGCTACACCTTC.

V and J are TRBV2 and TRBJ2-7, with D hard to call. The CDR3 totals 13 residues. Trimming shortened V by 7 bases and J by 0 bases, and 10 bases separated the two germline ends. From germline, CDR1 is SNHLY and CDR2 FYNNEI. The CDR3 reads CASMGLSSYEQYF. CDR3 coding DNA: TGTGCCAGCATGGGCCTCAGCTCCTACGAGCAGTACTTC. Combining the CDR3 with reference TRBV2 and TRBJ2-7 gives the whole variable domain EPEVTQTPSHQVTQMGQEVILRCVPISNHLYFYWYRQILGQKVEFLVSFYNNEISEKSEIFDDQFSVERPDGSNFTLKIRSTKLEDSAMYFCASMGLSSYEQYFGPGTRLTVT.

J is TRBJ1-4 and V is TRBV7-6; TRBD1 is a possible D gene (6 bases). Germline V gene sequence: CDR1 SGHVS, CDR2 FNYEAQ. This CDR3 contains 17 residues. Trimming stripped 1 base from V and 0 bases from J, with 12 bases between. CDR3: CASSLEERTATNEKLFF. CDR3 DNA: TGTGCCAGCAGCTTAGAGGAGCGGACAGCAACTAATGAAAAACTGTTTTTT.

The chain combines TRBV3-1 (or the pseudogene TRBV3-2) with TRBJ1-5; 9 bases agree with TRBD1. The CDR3 sequence is 17 residues long. V lost 1 base, J lost 6 bases, and 10 bases stayed unmatched. Germline V CDR1 and CDR2: LGHDT, YNNKEL (reference sequence). CDR3 amino acids: CASSQGSGTGIGQPQHF. As DNA, the CDR3 is TGTGCCAGCAGCCAAGGTAGTGGGACAGGGATCGGTCAGCCCCAGCATTTT.

The gene calls are TRBV5-1 and TRBJ1-1, with D possibly being TRBD1 (6 bases). V lost 2 bases, J lost 1 base, and 9 bases lay in between. This CDR3 contains 14 residues. CDR1 and CDR2 (germline): SGHRS, YFSETQ. The CDR3 loop is CASSLQGWNTEAFF. DNA for the CDR3: TGCGCCAGCAGCTTACAGGGTTGGAACACTGAAGCTTTCTTT. Supplemented by reference TRBV5-1 and TRBJ1-1, the full variable domain reads KAGVTQTPRYLIKTRGQQVTLSCSPISGHRSVSWYQQTPGQGLQFLFEYFSETQRNKGNFPGRFSGRQFSNSRSEMNVSTLELGDSALYLCASSLQGWNTEAFFGQGTRLTVV.

CDR3 sequence: CASTETGSGNTIYF. The CDR3 nucleotides read TGTGCCAGCACAGAGACAGGATCTGGAAACACCATATATTTT. The chain is built from TRBV19 and TRBJ1-3; D possibly corresponds to TRBD1 (6 bases). Germline V gene sequence: CDR1 LNHDA, CDR2 SQIVND (reference sequence). This CDR3 is 14 amino acids long. Trimming shortened V by 9 bases and J by 1 base, and 13 bases separated the two germline ends.

This clone was found a few times. J is TRBJ1-1 and V is TRBV19; a possible D gene is TRBD1 (6 bases). The CDR3 length is 17 residues. Germline CDR1 and CDR2: LNHDA and SQIVND (reference sequence). Trimming shortened V by 3 bases and J by 4 bases, and 21 bases separated the two germline ends. In DNA form, the CDR3 reads TGTGCCAGTAGTATCCGCAGGGGAGCAGACAGGTCCACTGAAGCTTTCTTT. It specifies CASSIRRGADRSTEAFF. Complete variable domain (other parts from reference TRBV19 and TRBJ1-1): DGGITQSPKYLFRKEGQNVTLSCEQNLNHDAMYWYRQDPGQGLRLIYYSQIVNDFQKGDIAEGYSVSREKKESFPLTVTSAQKNPTAFYLCASSIRRGADRSTEAFFGQGTRLTVV.

The DNA for the CDR3 is TGTGCCAGCAGTTACCAGGGGACAGGGACAGATACGCAGTATTTT. This sequence encodes CASSYQGTGTDTQYF. This chain links TRBV6-5 with TRBJ2-3; 9 bases match TRBD1. The junction had 3 bases not matched to a gene; V was cut back by 2 bases and J by 3 bases. The CDR3 has 15 residues. Germline assignment: CDR1 MNHEY and CDR2 SVGAGI.

The CDR3 region is CASSLGDRYTGELFF. The CDR3 DNA follows: TGTGCCAGCAGCCTCGGAGATCGGTACACCGGGGAGCTGTTTTTT. The rearrangement joins TRBV3-1 (or the pseudogene TRBV3-2) to TRBJ2-2; no clear D. V was cut by 4 bases and J by 3 bases, with 12 bases left in between. The CDR3 contains 15 residues. CDR1 and CDR2 from the germline V gene are LGHDT and YNNKEL (reference sequence).

This chain links TRBV6-5 with TRBJ1-4; 7 bases map to TRBD1. V dropped 6 bases and J dropped 7; count of bases not matched to a gene: 11. The CDR3 has 15 amino acids. The germline V gene has CDR1 MNHEY and CDR2 SVGAGI. CDR3 in amino acids: CASRKGDRNLEKLFF. CDR3 coding DNA: TGTGCCAGCAGGAAGGGGGACAGAAACCTTGAAAAACTGTTTTTT.

Concerning this clone itself: The identical CDR3 is also encoded by other nucleotide sequences in the sample. The chain carries TRBV6-5 and TRBJ1-2, with TRBD1 matching over 9 bases. V was pared by 5 bases and J by 8 bases, with 6 bases of the junction left unmatched. Per the germline V gene, CDR1 is MNHEY and CDR2 is SVGAGI. This CDR3 spans 13 amino acids. The CDR3 is CASSPDRGGGYTF. DNA for the CDR3: TGTGCCAGCAGTCCGGACAGGGGAGGGGGCTACACCTTC.